This T cell receptor (beta chain) is from a study of blood T cells in healthy people across ages. Isolation recovered at least 6 million PBMCs from every sample. With each sample, at least 5.5 micrograms of total RNA were extracted. The V and J ends lost 0 bases and 8 bases, in that order; junction bases with no gene match: 4. This CDR3 is built from 14 residues. CDR1 ENHRY and CDR2 SYGVKD come from the germline V gene. Using a J-beta primer mix together with a sample-barcoded 5' primer, a second PCR was run for about 7 to 12 cycles. Tagging of each cDNA molecule was performed by a template-switch adaptor with 12 random nucleotides. All samples yielded 3 million or more CDR3-containing paired-end reads. TCRdb itself ran the 5' RACE reads through MiXCR, one entry per CDR3 protein. The sample includes 1.5 million to 2 million distinct CDR3 sequences, roughly 43% seen only once; the top ten take 20% to 25%.

This clonotype occurred many times. Sequenced: blood. The chain recombines TRBV10-3 with TRBJ2-4, with 7 bases fitting TRBD1. This clonotype was sampled from a human donor in good health. In DNA, the CDR3 is TGTGCCATCAGTGAGTCGGGACAGATGGACATTCAGTACTTC. Translating it yields CAISESGQMDIQYF.